This T cell receptor beta chain was recorded in a study of T cell responses to AZD1222 COVID-19 vaccine. General study results and limits: Reportedly, nearly half of unique spike TCRs recognized epitopes outside B.1.351/B.1.1.7 mutations.

The CDR3 spans 16 residues. With 3 bases removed from V and 0 bases from J, the gap between germline ends came to 14 bases. CDR1 is MNHEY, CDR2 SVGEGT, per germline. TCRdb keeps only in-frame clones here, not all; method: immunoSEQ multiplex PCR. The sample holds 150,000 to 180,000 clones, about 85% seen once. Only a few counts were recorded for this clone. Its target is not known. The sequence came from an adult in good health. The source was peripheral blood, collected on day 0 of AZD1222 vaccination. V gene TRBV6-2 or TRBV6-3 combines with J gene TRBJ1-1, with D possibly matching TRBD1 (6 bases). This chain's CDR3 is CASSYSSGGVNTEAFF. In DNA form, the CDR3 reads TGTGCCAGCAGTTATTCGTCCGGGGGCGTGAACACTGAAGCTTTCTTT.